This T cell receptor beta chain emerged from a study of response to subunit inactivated influenza vaccine. General study results and limits: After each seasonal influenza vaccination, few new T cells are recruited, the authors suggested.

TCRdb re-called the RT-PCR reads with MiXCR, one entry per CDR3 protein. Of approximately 530,000 distinct CDR3 sequences in the sample, under 9% were seen once. With regard to this clonotype: Its antigen is as yet unknown.

This sequence was found in a man aged 50-75 years who received an inactivated influenza vaccine. Sequences were derived from PBMCs from blood, sampled 23 months after vaccination.

The CDR3 coding sequence is TGTGCCAGCAGCGACCTGGTAGATACGCAGTATTTT. It specifies CASSDLVDTQYF. The rearrangement links TRBV7-2 to TRBJ2-3; D unresolved. Germline V gene data show CDR1 as SGHTA and CDR2 as FQGNSA. The CDR3 contains 12 residues. With 5 bases removed from V and 5 bases from J, the gap between germline ends came to 8 bases.